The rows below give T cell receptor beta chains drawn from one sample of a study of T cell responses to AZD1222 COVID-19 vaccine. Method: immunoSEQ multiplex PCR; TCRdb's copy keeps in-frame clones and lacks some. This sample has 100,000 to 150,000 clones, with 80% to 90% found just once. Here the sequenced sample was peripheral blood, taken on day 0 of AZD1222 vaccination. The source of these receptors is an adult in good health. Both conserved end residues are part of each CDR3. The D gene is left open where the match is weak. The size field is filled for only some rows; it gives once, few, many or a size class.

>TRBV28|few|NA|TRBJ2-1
CASSLWGPHNEQFF
TGTGCCAGCAGTTTATGGGGACCACACAATGAGCAGTTCTTC
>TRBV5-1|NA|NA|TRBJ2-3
CASSATVNTQYF
TGCGCCAGCAGCGCGACTGTTAATACGCAGTATTTT
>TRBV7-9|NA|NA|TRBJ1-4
CASSTGARTNNEKLFF
TGTGCCAGCAGCACGGGGGCTAGAACCAATAATGAAAAACTGTTTTTT
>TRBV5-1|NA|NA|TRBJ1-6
CASSLDPGGGSPLHF
TGCGCCAGCAGCTTGGATCCAGGAGGAGGGTCACCCCTCCACTTT
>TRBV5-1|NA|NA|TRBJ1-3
CASSSHSGNTIYF
TGCGCCAGCAGCTCCCACTCTGGAAACACCATATATTTT
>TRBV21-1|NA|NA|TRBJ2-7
CASSKGLAVPSPHYEQYF
TGTGCCAGCAGCAAAGGATTGGCCGTCCCCTCACCTCACTACGAGCAGTACTTC
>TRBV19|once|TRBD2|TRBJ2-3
CASSDLLAGGHTDTQYF
TGTGCCAGTAGCGATTTACTAGCGGGGGGCCACACAGATACGCAGTATTTT
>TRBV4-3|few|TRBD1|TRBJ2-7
CASSQGAGQGLREQYF
TGCGCCAGCAGCCAGGGGGCGGGACAGGGGTTGCGCGAGCAGTACTTC
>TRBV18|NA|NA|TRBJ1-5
CASSSSASGASQPQHF
TGTGCCAGCTCAAGTTCGGCGTCAGGGGCGAGTCAGCCCCAGCATTTT
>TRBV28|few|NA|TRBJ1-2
CASSLSLRGYTF
TGTGCCAGCAGTTTATCCTTACGAGGCTACACCTTC
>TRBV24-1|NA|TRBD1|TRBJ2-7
CATSGRIGQDGYEQYF
TGTGCCACCAGCGGGCGGATAGGACAGGACGGGTACGAGCAGTACTTC
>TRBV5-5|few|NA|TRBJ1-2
CASSSQSSTGFYGYTF
TGTGCCAGCAGCTCTCAATCTTCTACAGGGTTCTATGGCTACACCTTC
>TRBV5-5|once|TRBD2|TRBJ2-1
CASSHGGVDNEQFF
TGTGCCAGCAGCCATGGGGGGGTTGACAATGAGCAGTTCTTC
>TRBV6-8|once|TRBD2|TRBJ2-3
CASRGTSADTQYF
TGTGCCAGCAGGGGGACTAGCGCAGATACGCAGTATTTT
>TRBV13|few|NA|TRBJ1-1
CASSLNVAGNTEAFF
TGTGCCAGCAGCTTAAATGTGGCGGGGAACACTGAAGCTTTCTTT
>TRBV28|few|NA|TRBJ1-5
CASTYNSRNQPQHF
TGTGCCAGCACGTACAACAGCCGCAATCAGCCCCAGCATTTT
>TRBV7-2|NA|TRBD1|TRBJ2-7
CASSLTGQGAREQYF
TGTGCCAGCAGCTTAACGGGACAGGGGGCGCGGGAGCAGTACTTC
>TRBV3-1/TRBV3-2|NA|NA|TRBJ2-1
CASSVLGVYEQFF
TGTGCCAGCAGCGTCTTGGGAGTCTATGAGCAGTTCTTC
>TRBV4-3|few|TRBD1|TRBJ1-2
CASSHYRDRGVGGYGYTF
TGCGCCAGCAGCCATTACCGGGACAGGGGCGTTGGTGGCTATGGCTACACCTTC
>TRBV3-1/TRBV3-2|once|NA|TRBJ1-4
CASSQVLRRTWDEKLFF
TGTGCCAGCAGCCAAGTCTTGAGAAGGACCTGGGATGAAAAACTGTTTTTT
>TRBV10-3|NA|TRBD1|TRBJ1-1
CAISVWDRGNTEAFF
TGTGCCATCAGTGTTTGGGACAGGGGGAACACTGAAGCTTTCTTT
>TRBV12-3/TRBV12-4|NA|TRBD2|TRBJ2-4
CASSFLAGIQYF
TGTGCCAGCAGTTTTCTAGCGGGCATTCAGTACTTC
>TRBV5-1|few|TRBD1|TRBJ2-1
CASSSLQGDNEQFF
TGCGCCAGCAGCTCCCTACAGGGGGACAATGAGCAGTTCTTC
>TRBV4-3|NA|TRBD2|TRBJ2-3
CASSRGGFSTDTQYF
TGCGCCAGCTCGCGGGGGGGCTTTAGCACAGATACGCAGTATTTT
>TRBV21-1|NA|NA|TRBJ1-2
CASSRFDRGNYGYTF
TGTGCCAGCAGCAGATTCGACAGGGGAAACTATGGCTACACCTTC
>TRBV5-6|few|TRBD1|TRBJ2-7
CASSWGTGVYEQYF
TGTGCCAGCAGCTGGGGGACAGGAGTCTACGAGCAGTACTTC
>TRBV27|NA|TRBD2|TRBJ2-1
CASSFRLAPYNEQFF
TGTGCCAGCAGTTTCAGACTAGCGCCCTACAATGAGCAGTTCTTC
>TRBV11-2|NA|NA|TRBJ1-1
CASSSSGTQNTEAFF
TGTGCCAGCAGCTCCTCCGGGACGCAGAACACTGAAGCTTTCTTT
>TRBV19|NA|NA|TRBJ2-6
CASSMDGTWNSGANVLTF
TGTGCCAGTAGTATGGATGGGACTTGGAACTCTGGGGCCAACGTCCTGACTTTC
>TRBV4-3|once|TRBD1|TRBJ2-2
CASSLRGTGPGELFF
TGCGCCAGCAGCCTGCGAGGGACAGGGCCCGGGGAGCTGTTTTTT
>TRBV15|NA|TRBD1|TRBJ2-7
CATSPGTGADYEQYF
TGTGCCACCAGCCCGGGGACAGGGGCCGACTACGAGCAGTACTTC
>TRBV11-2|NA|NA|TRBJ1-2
CASSLDPSRAYGYTF
TGTGCCAGCAGCTTAGACCCGTCAAGGGCCTATGGCTACACCTTC
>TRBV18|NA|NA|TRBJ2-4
CASSPKVAKNIQYF
TGTGCCAGCTCACCAAAGGTAGCCAAAAACATTCAGTACTTC
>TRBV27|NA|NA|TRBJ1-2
CASSFGSNYGYTF
TGTGCCAGCAGTTTTGGCTCTAACTATGGCTACACCTTC
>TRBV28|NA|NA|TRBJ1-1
CASSLSGRRAGEAFF
TGTGCCAGCAGTTTATCGGGGCGGAGGGCTGGTGAAGCTTTCTTT
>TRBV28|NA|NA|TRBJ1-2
CASSDGGTQSNYGYTF
TGTGCCAGCAGCGATGGGGGGACTCAGTCTAACTATGGCTACACCTTC
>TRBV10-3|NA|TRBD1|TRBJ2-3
CAISGSTGQSTDTQYF
TGTGCCATCAGTGGTTCTACGGGACAGAGCACAGATACGCAGTATTTT
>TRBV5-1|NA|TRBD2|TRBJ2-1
CASSPGLAGGNEQFF
TGCGCCAGCAGCCCGGGACTAGCGGGGGGAAATGAGCAGTTCTTC
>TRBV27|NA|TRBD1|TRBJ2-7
CASSLGTGTGANEQYF
TGTGCCAGCAGTTTAGGCACCGGGACAGGGGCCAACGAGCAGTACTTC
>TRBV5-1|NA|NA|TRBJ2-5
CASSLGGLKETQYF
TGCGCCAGCAGCTTGGGGGGACTGAAAGAGACCCAGTACTTC
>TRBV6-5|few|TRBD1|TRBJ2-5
CASSSGQGAVSQYF
TGTGCCAGCAGTTCGGGACAGGGGGCGGTTTCCCAGTACTTC
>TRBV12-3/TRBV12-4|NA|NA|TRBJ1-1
CASSLYTGTEAFF
TGTGCCAGCAGTTTATACACGGGGACTGAAGCTTTCTTT
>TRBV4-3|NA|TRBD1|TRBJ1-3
CASSQGTVTTGNTIYF
TGCGCCAGCAGCCAGGGGACAGTGACAACCGGAAACACCATATATTTT
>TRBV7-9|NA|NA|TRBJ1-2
CASSFTGLDGYTF
TGTGCCAGCAGCTTTACGGGGTTGGATGGCTACACCTTC
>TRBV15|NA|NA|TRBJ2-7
CATSPGRDYEQYF
TGTGCCACCAGTCCCGGACGGGACTACGAGCAGTACTTC
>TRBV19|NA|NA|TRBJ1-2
CASSIRSKGDYGYTF
TGTGCCAGTAGTATTCGATCCAAAGGCGACTATGGCTACACCTTC